This TCR beta chain was captured in a study of shared clonotypes between healthy human individuals. CD45RO-negative, CCR7-positively selected cells formed the naive CD8 fraction, excluding terminally differentiated effector memory CD45RA+ cells. Libraries were prepared by immunoSEQ multiplex PCR; TCRdb keeps only in-frame clonotypes and omits some of them. This sample has about 680,000 clones, with about 90% found just once. The clonotype comes from a young man in good health. The source material was naive CD8+ T cells sorted from blood.

CDR3 in DNA: TGTGCCAGCAGTTACAGGGGACAGAACACTGAAGCTTTCTTT. The encoded protein is CASSYRGQNTEAFF. The rearrangement joins TRBV6-5 to TRBJ1-1, with D possibly matching TRBD1 (6 bases). The CDR3 spans 14 residues. The germline gives CDR1 MNHEY, CDR2 SVGAGI. Trimming stripped 2 bases from V and 1 base from J, with 8 bases between.